This TCR beta chain was captured in a study of post-analysis software for immune sequencing data. Study-wide results and caveats: With TRBV5-6, TRBV5-1 and TRBV20-1 included, a handful of TRBV segments were more frequent in patients than in controls.

Unique molecular identifiers were carried by the TCR beta cDNA libraries. T cells numbering roughly 1 to 10 million yielded cDNA molecules that totaled about 500,000. Each CDR3 protein gets one entry after TCRdb re-called the PCR reads with MiXCR. This table has 650,000 to 900,000 distinct CDR3 sequences, 46% appearing once. In this sample, this clonotype turned up a few times. Antigen: not known. The CDR3 is 13 residues long. V gave up 7 bases and J gave up 0 bases, with 4 bases separating them. Germline assignment: CDR1 MNHEY and CDR2 SVGAGI. The source of this sequence is a girl aged 10 to 17 with multiple sclerosis. The chain couples TRBV6-5 to TRBJ1-6; unclear D gene. Sequencing was performed on blood. The CDR3 DNA sequence: TGTGCCAGCAAAAGCTCCTATAATTCACCCCTCCACTTT. It specifies CASKSSYNSPLHF.